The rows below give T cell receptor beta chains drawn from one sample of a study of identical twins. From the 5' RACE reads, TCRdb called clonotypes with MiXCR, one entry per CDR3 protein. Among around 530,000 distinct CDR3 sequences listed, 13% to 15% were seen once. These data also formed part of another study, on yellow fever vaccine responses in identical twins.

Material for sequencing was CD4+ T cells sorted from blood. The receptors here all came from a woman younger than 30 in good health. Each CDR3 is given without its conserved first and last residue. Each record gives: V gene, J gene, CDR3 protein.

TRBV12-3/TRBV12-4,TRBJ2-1,ASRVQADEQF
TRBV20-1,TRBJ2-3,SATTGQGSTDTQY
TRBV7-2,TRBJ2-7,ASSLGGLAGANEQY
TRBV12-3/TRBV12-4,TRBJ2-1,ASSFSGPGEQF
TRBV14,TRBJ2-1,ASSQGRNEQF
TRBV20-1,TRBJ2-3,SARDGASSTDTQY
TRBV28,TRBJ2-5,ASSPETSGGKKTQY
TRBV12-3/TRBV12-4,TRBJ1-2,ASSSGTEPLYGYT
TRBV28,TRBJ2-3,ASSFGGTNRDTQY
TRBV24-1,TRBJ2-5,ATSDFVTGKGETQY
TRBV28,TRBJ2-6,ASSPTGSESGANVLT
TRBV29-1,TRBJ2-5,SVPPGTSGSGETQY
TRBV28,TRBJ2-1,ASRSGSSGSSNEQF
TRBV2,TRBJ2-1,ASWRLAVSYNEQF
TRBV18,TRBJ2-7,ASSPVRGQTTYEQY
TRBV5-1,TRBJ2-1,ASSLGTGNYNEQF
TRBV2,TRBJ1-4,ARGHINEKLF
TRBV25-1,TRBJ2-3,ASSTRQGGREDTQY
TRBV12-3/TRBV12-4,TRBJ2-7,ASTPGGSGSYEQY
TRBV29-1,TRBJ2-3,SVKSSTDTQY
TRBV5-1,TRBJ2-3,ASSLWRGTGGGGSDTQY
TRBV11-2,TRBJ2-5,ASSLRAKETQY
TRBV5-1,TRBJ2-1,ASSLGQTYNEQF
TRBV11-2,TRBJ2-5,ASSLRSSGSRGYQETQY
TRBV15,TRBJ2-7,ATSRHSEQY
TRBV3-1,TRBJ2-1,ASSQVGERGGPYNEQF
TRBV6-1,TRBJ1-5,ASRPSNQPQH
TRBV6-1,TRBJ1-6,ASRTYSSNSPLH
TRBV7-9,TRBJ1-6,ASSSDRGGYNSPLH
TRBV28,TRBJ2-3,ASSRKHGTQY
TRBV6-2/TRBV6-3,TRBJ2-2,ASSTYPLTGERGNTGELF
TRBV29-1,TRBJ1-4,SVATGATNEKLF
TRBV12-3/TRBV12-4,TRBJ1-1,ASSAGITGEAF
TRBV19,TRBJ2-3,ASSIGQGWASGSLYTQY
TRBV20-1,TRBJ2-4,SARGVLAKNIQY
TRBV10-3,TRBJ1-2,AISLQPNGGYT
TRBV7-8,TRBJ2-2,ASSFSSGRGAGELF
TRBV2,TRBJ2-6,ASNFQGQGANGANVLT
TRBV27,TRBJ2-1,ASRYRGSNNEQF
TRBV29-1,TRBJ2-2,SVAGTSGSKAGTGELF
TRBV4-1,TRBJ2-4,ASSPGLAGGRAKNIQY
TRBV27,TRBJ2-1,ASSLSLRLAGEDEQF
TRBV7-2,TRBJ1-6,ASSQVGNSPLH
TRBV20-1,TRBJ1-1,SARTGHSNTEAF
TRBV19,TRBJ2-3,ASRSSGISSTDTQY
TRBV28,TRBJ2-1,ASSPPVGQGSYNEQF
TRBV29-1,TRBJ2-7,SHGTRTYEQY
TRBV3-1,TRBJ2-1,ASSQWGGLAGNEQF
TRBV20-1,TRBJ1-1,SARDNTEAF
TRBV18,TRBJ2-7,ASSPQPLRNEQY
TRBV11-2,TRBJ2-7,ASSLLGLAFYEQY
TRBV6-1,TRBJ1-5,ASQTGQNSNQPQH
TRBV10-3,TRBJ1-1,AISAVKGGTEAF